This record covers a single TCR beta chain. This entry is derived from a study of blood T cell repertoires in COVID-19. Study in general: The United States, Italy and Spain provided the acute and convalescent COVID-19 samples. T cells, B-cell-depleted T cells, or PBMCs provided the cDNA or gDNA that served as material.

As originally analysed: From reference gene primer amplification, estimates of nucleated cell counts were derived. Data came from immunoSEQ multiplex PCR; TCRdb stores just in-frame clones and leaves some out. V, J and clone size derive from that table, while D and trimming were established from the DNA sequence. The repertoire holds under 150,000 clones, with more than 75% as singletons. This TCR derives from a human donor in a cohort sampled during active COVID-19. The sequenced sample was peripheral blood.

The CDR3 region is CASSPPPDRPYTEAFF. Written as DNA, the CDR3 is TGTGCCAGCAGCCCGCCACCGGACAGGCCCTACACTGAAGCTTTCTTT. The chain recombines TRBV5-8 with TRBJ1-1; 7 nucleotides line up with TRBD1. CDR1 is SGHTS and CDR2 is YDEGEE in the germline V gene. This CDR3 is built from 16 residues. J gave up 3 bases and V 4 bases, and 12 bases lay outside the gene matches.